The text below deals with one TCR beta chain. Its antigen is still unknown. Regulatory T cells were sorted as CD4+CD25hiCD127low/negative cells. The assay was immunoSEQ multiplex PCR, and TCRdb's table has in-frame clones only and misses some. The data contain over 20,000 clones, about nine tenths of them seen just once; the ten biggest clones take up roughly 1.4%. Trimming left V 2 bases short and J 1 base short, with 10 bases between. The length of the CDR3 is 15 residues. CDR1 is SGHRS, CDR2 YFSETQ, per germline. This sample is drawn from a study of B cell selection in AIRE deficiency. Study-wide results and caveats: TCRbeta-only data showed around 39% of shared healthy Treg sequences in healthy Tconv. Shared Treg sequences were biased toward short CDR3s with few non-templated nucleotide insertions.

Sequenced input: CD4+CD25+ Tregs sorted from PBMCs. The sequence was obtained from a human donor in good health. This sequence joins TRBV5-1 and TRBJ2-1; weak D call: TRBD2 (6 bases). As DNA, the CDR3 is TGCGCCAGCAGCTTAATAGCGGTGTCCTACAATGAGCAGTTCTTC. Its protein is CASSLIAVSYNEQFF.